Below are 27 T cell receptor beta chains sequenced from a single sample in a study of blood T cell repertoires in COVID-19. Using immunoSEQ multiplex PCR, the repertoire was profiled, and TCRdb retains in-frame clones only, with some absent. This sample carries 390,000 or so clones, about 90% of them seen once, and the ten largest clones take about 6.8%. Sequencing was done on a sample of peripheral blood. Receptors originate from a man aged 18 to 29 with active or convalescent COVID-19.

The chain is built from TRBV7-2 and TRBJ2-5; 9 positions match TRBD2. With V trimmed by 2 bases and J by 2 bases, 12 bases remained unmatched. The CDR3 has 18 amino acids. Germline V gives CDR1 SGHTA, CDR2 FQGNSA. Here the CDR3 reads CASSLYGGRVRLQETQYF. Here the CDR3 DNA reads TGTGCCAGCAGCTTATACGGCGGGAGGGTCCGCTTACAAGAGACCCAGTACTTC.

This chain connects TRBV9 to TRBJ1-2, with 7 positions matching TRBD1. V dropped 0 bases and J dropped 4; count of bases not matched to a gene: 6. Per germline, CDR1 SGDLS and CDR2 YYNGEE. This CDR3 region has 15 residues. CDR3 residues: CASSVEWDSAYGYTF. DNA for the CDR3: TGTGCCAGCAGCGTAGAATGGGACAGTGCCTATGGCTACACCTTC.

In DNA form, the CDR3 reads TGTGCCACCAAAGGGACAGGGGACGGTCAGCCCCAGCATTTT. Translated, it gives CATKGTGDGQPQHF. The chain is built from TRBV15 and TRBJ1-5, with 10 bases aligning to TRBD1. This CDR3 contains 14 residues. The V gene's germline CDR1 is LNHNV and CDR2 YYDKDF (reference sequence). Unmatched junction bases numbered 6, after V lost 7 bases and J lost 6 bases.

This sequence joins TRBV7-2 and TRBJ2-4, with D maybe TRBD1 (5 bases). The CDR3 is made up of 16 amino acids. V gave up 1 base and J gave up 0 bases, with 10 bases separating them. Germline V lookup: CDR1 SGHTA, CDR2 FQGNSA. DNA for the CDR3: TGTGCCAGCAGCTTAGTGGGGCAGATAGCCAAAAACATTCAGTACTTC. Protein: CASSLVGQIAKNIQYF.

V and J are TRBV7-3 and TRBJ2-2; TRBD2 is a possible D gene (5 bases). Trimming stripped 5 bases from V and 0 bases from J, with 10 bases between. Germline V gives CDR1 SGHTA, CDR2 FQGTGA. The CDR3 is 15 residues long. The CDR3 DNA reads TGTGCCAGCAGCCCATCGACTACGAACACCGGGGAGCTGTTTTTT. Protein sequence: CASSPSTTNTGELFF.

The J gene is TRBJ1-1, the V gene TRBV27; 8 bases are shared with TRBD1. The CDR3 spans 19 residues. Germline loops: CDR1 MNHEY, CDR2 SMNVEV (reference sequence). V shed 3 bases and J 0 bases; nucleotides not matched to a gene: 15. CDR3 in DNA: TGTGCCAGCAGTTTCGGCGGAGGCAGGGGGCTATCGTTGAACACTGAAGCTTTCTTT. This encodes CASSFGGGRGLSLNTEAFF.

The chain links TRBV6-2 or TRBV6-3 to TRBJ2-2, with D possibly TRBD2 on 5 matching bases. CDR1 and CDR2 (germline): MNHEY, SVGEGT. CDR3 length equals 12 residues. V gave up 5 bases and J gave up 4 bases, with 5 bases separating them. DNA of the CDR3: TGTGCCAGCAGTACTAGCACCGGGGAGCTGTTTTTT. It yields the protein CASSTSTGELFF.

V and J are TRBV7-2 and TRBJ1-5; weak D call: TRBD1 (6 bases). This CDR3 spans 15 amino acids. Germline CDR1 reads SGHTA; CDR2 reads FQGNSA. Deletions cut 4 bases from V and 2 bases from J, with 12 bases between. The DNA for the CDR3 is TGTGCCAGCAGCTCCCAGGGGTCGGGCAATCAGCCCCAGCATTTT. This gives the protein CASSSQGSGNQPQHF.

This sequence joins TRBV28 and TRBJ1-1; TRBD1 matches 7 bases. Germline V gives CDR1 MDHEN, CDR2 SYDVKM. After removal of 3 bases from V and 4 bases from J, the junction contained 8 bases not matched to a gene. This CDR3 contains 15 residues. The CDR3 reads CASSFGQVKFTEAFF. CDR3 in DNA: TGTGCCAGCAGTTTTGGACAGGTAAAATTCACTGAAGCTTTCTTT.

V usage is TRBV2 and J usage is TRBJ1-1, with TRBD1 matching 7 bases. Trimming cost V 5 bases and J 2 bases; bases outside gene matches: 8. The germline V gene encodes CDR1 SNHLY and CDR2 FYNNEI. This CDR3 spans 15 amino acids. CDR3 coding DNA: TGTGCCAGCAGTAACAGACAGGGCGTCAACACTGAAGCTTTCTTT. Translated, it gives CASSNRQGVNTEAFF.

The genes are TRBV4-2 and TRBJ1-1; 7 nucleotides line up with TRBD1. CDR3 size: 15 residues. Germline assignment: CDR1 LGHNA and CDR2 YNFKEQ. Germline trimming cut 5 bases from V and 4 bases from J; bases unmatched to any gene: 10. CDR3 loop: CASSSRQGIGTEAFF. The CDR3 bases are TGTGCCAGCAGCTCACGACAGGGTATCGGCACTGAAGCTTTCTTT.

This clone appeared a single time. The chain has TRBV28 and TRBJ1-1; TRBD1 aligns across 8 bases. V shed 3 bases and J 0 bases; nucleotides not matched to a gene: 6. CDR3 size: 16 residues. Per germline, CDR1 MDHEN and CDR2 SYDVKM. In nucleotides, the CDR3 is TGTGCCAGCAGTTTTTCACAGGGGGGCCTGAACACTGAAGCTTTCTTT. It encodes CASSFSQGGLNTEAFF.

This clone was recorded a few times. The CDR3, as DNA: TGTGCCAGCTCAAGGGACAGGGGAGATTGGAACACTGAAGCTTTCTTT. Residues: CASSRDRGDWNTEAFF. The rearrangement uses TRBV18 and TRBJ1-1; 10 nucleotides match TRBD1. The CDR3 has 16 amino acids. Looked up from germline, CDR1 is KGHSH and CDR2 is LQKENI. V was pared by 5 bases and J by 1 base, with 7 bases of the junction left unmatched. The variable domain in full, completed from reference TRBV18 and TRBJ1-1, reads NAGVMQNPRHLVRRRGQEARLRCSPMKGHSHVYWYRQLPEEGLKFMVYLQKENIIDESGMPKERFSAEFPKEGPSILRIQQVVRGDSAAYFCASSRDRGDWNTEAFFGQGTRLTVV.

The chain is built from TRBV9 and TRBJ2-7, with 9 positions matching TRBD1. The CDR3 is made up of 15 amino acids. V dropped 3 bases and J dropped 3; count of bases not matched to a gene: 7. The germline gives CDR1 SGDLS, CDR2 YYNGEE. The CDR3 nucleotides read TGTGCCAGCAGCGCTTCGGGACAGGGTTTCTACGAGCAGTACTTC. It specifies CASSASGQGFYEQYF.

This sequence joins TRBV11-2 and TRBJ1-2; D is perhaps TRBD1 (6 bases). From germline, CDR1 is SGHAT and CDR2 FQNNGV. The ends were cut back, 3 bases at V and 3 bases at J, with 11 bases in the middle. The CDR3 has 14 amino acids. The CDR3 spells CASSFDQGYYGYTF. The CDR3 nucleotides read TGTGCCAGCAGCTTTGATCAGGGGTACTATGGCTACACCTTC. The whole variable domain, remainder taken from reference TRBV11-2 and TRBJ1-2, is EAGVAQSPRYKIIEKRQSVAFWCNPISGHATLYWYQQILGQGPKLLIQFQNNGVVDDSQLPKDRFSAERLKGVDSTLKIQPAKLEDSAVYLCASSFDQGYYGYTFGSGTRLTVV.

The V and J genes are TRBV5-1 and TRBJ2-4; 9 nucleotides align to TRBD2. Losses at the gene ends were 5 bases for V and 8 bases for J; bases not matched to a gene: 11. This CDR3 comprises 15 residues. The V gene's germline CDR1 is SGHRS and CDR2 YFSETQ. CDR3 in amino acids: CASRWASGTGDIQYF. In DNA form, the CDR3 reads TGCGCCAGCAGGTGGGCTAGCGGGACGGGTGACATTCAGTACTTC.

The CDR3, as DNA: TGTGCCACCGGAAGAGGGACAGGGGGTGAAGCTTTCTTT. Its protein product is CATGRGTGGEAFF. The chain uses TRBV24-1 and TRBJ1-1, with 11 bases matching TRBD1. Germline CDR1 is KGHDR and CDR2 is SFDVKD. The CDR3 covers 13 residues. J gave up 7 bases and V 9 bases, and 6 bases lay outside the gene matches.

Only one count was recorded for this clone. The chain links TRBV7-2 to TRBJ1-5, with D unclear. The V end lost 1 base, the J end lost 7 bases, and 11 bases lay between the germline ends. Germline V gene data show CDR1 as SGHTA and CDR2 as FQGNSA. The length of the CDR3 is 14 residues. The CDR3 nucleotides read TGTGCCAGCAGCTTAGAAAGCACGAGGCAGCCCCAGCATTTT. Translation gives CASSLESTRQPQHF.

This chain links TRBV19 with TRBJ1-2; 9 nucleotides line up with TRBD1. Germline loops: CDR1 LNHDA, CDR2 SQIVND (reference sequence). The ends lost 7 bases at V and 3 bases at J; junction bases unmatched: 3. CDR3 length: 13 amino acids. CDR3 DNA: TGTGCCAGTACCGGGACAGGGTACTATGGCTACACCTTC. Amino acids: CASTGTGYYGYTF.

The V call is TRBV6-5, the J call TRBJ1-4; D gene unclear. Trimming removed 2 bases from V and 1 base from J, with 8 bases in between. This CDR3 is built from 15 residues. Germline CDR1 is MNHEY and CDR2 is SVGAGI. CDR3 sequence reads: CASSYAGETNEKLFF. In nucleotides, the CDR3 is TGTGCCAGCAGTTACGCCGGAGAAACTAATGAAAAACTGTTTTTT.

This clone was recorded only once. The genes are TRBV3-1 (or the pseudogene TRBV3-2) and TRBJ2-1; D call uncertain. CDR1 and CDR2 from the germline V gene are LGHDT and YNNKEL (reference sequence). The CDR3 contains 17 residues. V was cut by 3 bases and J by 6 bases, with 21 bases left in between. CDR3 bases: TGTGCCAGCAGCCAGTGCTGCGGTGCCCGATTCTGCAATGAGCAGTTCTTC. This translates into CASSQCCGARFCNEQFF.

The chain links TRBV13 to TRBJ2-7; 7 nucleotides match TRBD2. The CDR3 has 14 residues. J gave up 2 bases and V 5 bases, and 6 bases lay outside the gene matches. CDR1 is PRHDT, CDR2 FYEKMQ, per germline (reference sequence). Here the CDR3 reads CASSPGGLTYEQYF. In DNA form, the CDR3 reads TGTGCCAGCAGCCCGGGGGGACTTACCTACGAGCAGTACTTC.

The chain couples TRBV3-1 (or the pseudogene TRBV3-2) to TRBJ2-7; 9 bases fit TRBD2. The germline CDR1 and CDR2 sequences are LGHDT and YNNKEL (reference sequence). This CDR3 spans 15 amino acids. V shed 1 base and J 6 bases; nucleotides not matched to a gene: 7. The CDR3 reads CASSQVLAGQAEQYF. CDR3 DNA: TGTGCCAGCAGCCAAGTGCTAGCGGGGCAAGCCGAGCAGTACTTC.

The chain combines TRBV9 with TRBJ2-5, with 9 bases fitting TRBD2. V dropped 4 bases and J dropped 1; count of bases not matched to a gene: 5. The CDR3 length is 15 residues. CDR1 is SGDLS, CDR2 YYNGEE, per germline. CDR3 sequence (DNA): TGTGCCAGCAGCTCGACTAGCGGTAGCCAAGAGACCCAGTACTTC. Its protein product is CASSSTSGSQETQYF.

V is TRBV7-9 and J is TRBJ2-1; 11 bases map to TRBD2. The CDR3 length is 16 residues. Germline lookup yields CDR1 SEHNR and CDR2 FQNEAQ (reference sequence). J gave up 8 bases and V 0 bases, and 6 bases lay outside the gene matches. CDR3 sequence: CASSLATSGRWDEQFF. For the CDR3, the DNA is TGTGCCAGCAGCTTAGCCACTAGCGGGAGATGGGATGAGCAGTTCTTC.

DNA of the CDR3: TGTGCCAGCAGCTTAGAGAGGGCAAATCAGCCCCAGCATTTT. Its translation is CASSLERANQPQHF. The chain is built from TRBV5-5 and TRBJ1-5; D gene ambiguous. The CDR3 spans 14 residues. V was cut by 2 bases and J by 4 bases, with 10 bases left in between. CDR1 is SGHKS, CDR2 YYEKEE, per germline (reference sequence).

The gene calls are TRBV7-8 and TRBJ1-6; 7 positions agree with TRBD1. Germline-derived CDR1 and CDR2 are SGHVS and FQNEAQ. Unmatched junction bases numbered 13, after V lost 5 bases and J lost 9 bases. The CDR3 has 16 residues. The CDR3 DNA reads TGTGCCAGCAGCCTCCGGAACAGGGGTTTTGGTTCACCCCTCCACTTT. Its translation is CASSLRNRGFGSPLHF. Based on the CDR3 plus reference TRBV7-8 and TRBJ1-6, the full variable domain is GAGVSQSPRYKVAKRGQDVALRCDPISGHVSLFWYQQALGQGPEFLTYFQNEAQLDKSGLPSDRFFAERPEGSVSTLKIQRTQQEDSAVYLCASSLRNRGFGSPLHFGNGTRLTVT.